This TCR beta chain was sequenced in a study of blood T cell repertoires in COVID-19. Study context: The United States, Italy and Spain were the sources of the acute and convalescent COVID-19 samples. T cells, B-cell-depleted T cells, or PBMCs supplied cDNA or gDNA.

In the authors' methods: Reference gene primer amplification gave nucleated cell count estimates. Produced via immunoSEQ multiplex PCR; TCRdb's table is partial and in-frame only. Clone size and the V and J calls come from that table; the DNA yielded D and trimming. The profile shows over 100,000 clones, more than 85% of them singletons. The CDR3 totals 19 residues. CDR1 is SGHDT and CDR2 is YYEEEE in the germline V gene. Trimming cost V 4 bases and J 0 bases; bases outside gene matches: 18. The TCR sequence derives from a man between 18 and 29 years old with acute or convalescent COVID-19. This sequence joins TRBV5-6 and TRBJ2-5; 7 bases map to TRBD1. The specimen was peripheral blood. The CDR3 spells CASSIWRRRQGDYQETQYF. Written as DNA, the CDR3 is TGTGCCAGCAGCATTTGGAGACGCCGGCAGGGGGATTACCAAGAGACCCAGTACTTC.